This T cell receptor beta chain was obtained from a study of post-analysis software for immune sequencing data. Each TCR beta cDNA library carried unique molecular identifiers. MiXCR was run by TCRdb on the PCR reads, yielding one entry per CDR3 protein. The table records fewer than 850,000 distinct CDR3 sequences, 40% to 55% of them present only once. Remarks on this clonotype: Its antigen is currently unknown.

Study-level findings and limits: The study found TRBV5-6, TRBV5-1 and TRBV20-1 among about five TRBV segments more frequent in patients than controls.

CDR1 and CDR2 from the germline V gene are MNHEY and SMNVEV (reference sequence). This CDR3 has 15 amino acids. V dropped 7 bases and J dropped 0; count of bases not matched to a gene: 6. This receptor was identified in a girl under 18 with multiple sclerosis. The chain employs TRBV27 and TRBJ1-5; TRBD1 matches at 7 bases. Sequencing was done on a sample of blood. The chain's CDR3 is CASKGAADSNQPQHF. The CDR3 region has the DNA TGTGCCAGCAAGGGGGCAGCCGATAGCAATCAGCCCCAGCATTTT.